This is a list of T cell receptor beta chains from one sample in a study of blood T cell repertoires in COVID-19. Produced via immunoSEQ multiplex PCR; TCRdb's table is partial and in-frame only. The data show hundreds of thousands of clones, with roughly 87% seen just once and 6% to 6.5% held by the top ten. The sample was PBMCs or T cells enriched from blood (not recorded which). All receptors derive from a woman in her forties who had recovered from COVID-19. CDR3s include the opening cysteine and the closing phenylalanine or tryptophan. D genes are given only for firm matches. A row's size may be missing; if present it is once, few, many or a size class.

CDR3nt: TGTGCCTGCTCTCGAGGAGTCCACGAGCAGTACTTC
CDR3aa: CACSRGVHEQYF
v_gene: TRBV3-1/TRBV3-2
abundance: NA
d_gene: NA
j_gene: TRBJ2-7

CDR3nt: TGTGCCAGCAACCCTTCCCGACATTTCCAAGAGACCCAGTACTTC
CDR3aa: CASNPSRHFQETQYF
v_gene: TRBV9
abundance: many
d_gene: NA
j_gene: TRBJ2-5

CDR3nt: TGTGCCAGCAGCTCCCCTCCGGGGGGAGGGGGCTACACCTTC
CDR3aa: CASSSPPGGGGYTF
v_gene: TRBV7-2
abundance: once
d_gene: NA
j_gene: TRBJ1-2

CDR3nt: TGTGCCAGTCCGGGACTAGTCCGCGGAGACTACACCTACGAGCAGTACTTC
CDR3aa: CASPGLVRGDYTYEQYF
v_gene: TRBV6-4
abundance: NA
d_gene: TRBD2
j_gene: TRBJ2-7

CDR3nt: TGTGCCCCACGAGGGCCCACTGAAGCTTTCTTT
CDR3aa: CAPRGPTEAFF
v_gene: TRBV27
abundance: NA
d_gene: NA
j_gene: TRBJ1-1

CDR3nt: TGCAGCGTCCACAGGGGAATCACTGAAGCTTTCTTT
CDR3aa: CSVHRGITEAFF
v_gene: TRBV29-1
abundance: NA
d_gene: TRBD1
j_gene: TRBJ1-1

CDR3nt: TGCGCCAGCAGCCAAGACGGGGGAAGTAACCCCGTTAATTATAATTCACCCCTCCACTTT
CDR3aa: CASSQDGGSNPVNYNSPLHF
v_gene: TRBV4-3
abundance: NA
d_gene: NA
j_gene: TRBJ1-6

CDR3nt: TGTGCCAGCAGCATTAGCACAGGGGGGACCGGGGAGCTGTTTTTT
CDR3aa: CASSISTGGTGELFF
v_gene: TRBV7-9
abundance: NA
d_gene: TRBD1
j_gene: TRBJ2-2

CDR3nt: TGTGCCAGCAGAAACAGGGGGAATTCACCCCTCCACTTT
CDR3aa: CASRNRGNSPLHF
v_gene: TRBV6-5
abundance: NA
d_gene: TRBD1
j_gene: TRBJ1-6

CDR3nt: TGTGCCAGCAGCTTACATCCGCCGGGTAGCCGCAACACCGGGGAGCTGTTTTTT
CDR3aa: CASSLHPPGSRNTGELFF
v_gene: TRBV7-2
abundance: once
d_gene: NA
j_gene: TRBJ2-2

CDR3nt: TGTGCCAGCAGCTTAGTTTGGGACAGGGGGAGGGACGAGCAGTACTTC
CDR3aa: CASSLVWDRGRDEQYF
v_gene: TRBV7-8
abundance: NA
d_gene: TRBD1
j_gene: TRBJ2-7

CDR3nt: TGTGCCAGCAGCCCAAGCGCTGGGGCGGGAGAGCCAGATACGCAGTATTTT
CDR3aa: CASSPSAGAGEPDTQYF
v_gene: TRBV7-8
abundance: NA
d_gene: TRBD2
j_gene: TRBJ2-3

CDR3nt: TGTGCCAGCAGCTCGGGACTAGCGGGAACCTACGAGCAGTACTTC
CDR3aa: CASSSGLAGTYEQYF
v_gene: TRBV7-2
abundance: NA
d_gene: TRBD2
j_gene: TRBJ2-7

CDR3nt: TGTGCCAGCAGCCAAGGCCCCGGGACAGGGGGCGAAAATGGCCGAACTGAAGCTTTCTTT
CDR3aa: CASSQGPGTGGENGRTEAFF
v_gene: TRBV4-2
abundance: NA
d_gene: TRBD1
j_gene: TRBJ1-1

CDR3nt: TGTGCCAGCAGTGAAGAACAGACTAATGAAAAACTGTTTTTT
CDR3aa: CASSEEQTNEKLFF
v_gene: TRBV2
abundance: once
d_gene: NA
j_gene: TRBJ1-4

CDR3nt: TGTGCCAGCAGCTTAGGTATCGGGGTGGAAGAGACCCAGTACTTC
CDR3aa: CASSLGIGVEETQYF
v_gene: TRBV7-6
abundance: NA
d_gene: NA
j_gene: TRBJ2-5

CDR3nt: TGTGCCTGGAACGAACATGGACTCTCGGGGGAGACCCAGTACTTC
CDR3aa: CAWNEHGLSGETQYF
v_gene: TRBV30
abundance: few
d_gene: NA
j_gene: TRBJ2-5

CDR3nt: TGTGCCAGCAGCCCTATAGCGGGAGGGGCAGATACGCAGTATTTT
CDR3aa: CASSPIAGGADTQYF
v_gene: TRBV3-1/TRBV3-2
abundance: NA
d_gene: TRBD2
j_gene: TRBJ2-3

CDR3nt: TGTGCCAGCACAAATGGCAATCAGCCCCAGCATTTT
CDR3aa: CASTNGNQPQHF
v_gene: TRBV2
abundance: NA
d_gene: NA
j_gene: TRBJ1-5

CDR3nt: TGTGCCAGCATTCATACTAGCGGGAGGGACAATGAGCAGTTCTTC
CDR3aa: CASIHTSGRDNEQFF
v_gene: TRBV6-6
abundance: NA
d_gene: TRBD2
j_gene: TRBJ2-1

CDR3nt: TGTGCCAGTAGTTTCGGCTCGGAGGCGGATACGCAGTATTTT
CDR3aa: CASSFGSEADTQYF
v_gene: TRBV19
abundance: NA
d_gene: NA
j_gene: TRBJ2-3

CDR3nt: TGTGCCAGTAGTATTCCCTTGGGCAGGGGGGCTGAAGCTTTCTTT
CDR3aa: CASSIPLGRGAEAFF
v_gene: TRBV19
abundance: NA
d_gene: TRBD1
j_gene: TRBJ1-1

CDR3nt: TGTGCCAGCAGTCCAGGGGGGGATACGCAGTATTTT
CDR3aa: CASSPGGDTQYF
v_gene: TRBV28
abundance: NA
d_gene: NA
j_gene: TRBJ2-3

CDR3nt: TGCGCCAGCAGCGACGGGGGGGTTGATCAGCCCCAGCATTTT
CDR3aa: CASSDGGVDQPQHF
v_gene: TRBV5-1
abundance: NA
d_gene: NA
j_gene: TRBJ1-5

CDR3nt: TGTGCCAGTTCCCCCAGGCGGGTTGGTCTTGACGGCTACACCTTC
CDR3aa: CASSPRRVGLDGYTF
v_gene: TRBV7-2
abundance: NA
d_gene: NA
j_gene: TRBJ1-2

CDR3nt: TGTGCCAGCACCCCCCGTTCCTCTGGAAACACCATATATTTT
CDR3aa: CASTPRSSGNTIYF
v_gene: TRBV28
abundance: NA
d_gene: NA
j_gene: TRBJ1-3

CDR3nt: TGTGCCAGCAGCTCCGGGTCCTCGCCTAGCAATCAGCCCCAGCATTTT
CDR3aa: CASSSGSSPSNQPQHF
v_gene: TRBV7-2
abundance: NA
d_gene: NA
j_gene: TRBJ1-5

CDR3nt: TGTGCCAGCACCCCGGACAGAAACACCATATATTTT
CDR3aa: CASTPDRNTIYF
v_gene: TRBV11-2
abundance: NA
d_gene: NA
j_gene: TRBJ1-3

CDR3nt: TGTGCCAGCAGCTCGGACAGGAAACGAGATGAAAAACTGTTTTTT
CDR3aa: CASSSDRKRDEKLFF
v_gene: TRBV7-9
abundance: NA
d_gene: TRBD1
j_gene: TRBJ1-4